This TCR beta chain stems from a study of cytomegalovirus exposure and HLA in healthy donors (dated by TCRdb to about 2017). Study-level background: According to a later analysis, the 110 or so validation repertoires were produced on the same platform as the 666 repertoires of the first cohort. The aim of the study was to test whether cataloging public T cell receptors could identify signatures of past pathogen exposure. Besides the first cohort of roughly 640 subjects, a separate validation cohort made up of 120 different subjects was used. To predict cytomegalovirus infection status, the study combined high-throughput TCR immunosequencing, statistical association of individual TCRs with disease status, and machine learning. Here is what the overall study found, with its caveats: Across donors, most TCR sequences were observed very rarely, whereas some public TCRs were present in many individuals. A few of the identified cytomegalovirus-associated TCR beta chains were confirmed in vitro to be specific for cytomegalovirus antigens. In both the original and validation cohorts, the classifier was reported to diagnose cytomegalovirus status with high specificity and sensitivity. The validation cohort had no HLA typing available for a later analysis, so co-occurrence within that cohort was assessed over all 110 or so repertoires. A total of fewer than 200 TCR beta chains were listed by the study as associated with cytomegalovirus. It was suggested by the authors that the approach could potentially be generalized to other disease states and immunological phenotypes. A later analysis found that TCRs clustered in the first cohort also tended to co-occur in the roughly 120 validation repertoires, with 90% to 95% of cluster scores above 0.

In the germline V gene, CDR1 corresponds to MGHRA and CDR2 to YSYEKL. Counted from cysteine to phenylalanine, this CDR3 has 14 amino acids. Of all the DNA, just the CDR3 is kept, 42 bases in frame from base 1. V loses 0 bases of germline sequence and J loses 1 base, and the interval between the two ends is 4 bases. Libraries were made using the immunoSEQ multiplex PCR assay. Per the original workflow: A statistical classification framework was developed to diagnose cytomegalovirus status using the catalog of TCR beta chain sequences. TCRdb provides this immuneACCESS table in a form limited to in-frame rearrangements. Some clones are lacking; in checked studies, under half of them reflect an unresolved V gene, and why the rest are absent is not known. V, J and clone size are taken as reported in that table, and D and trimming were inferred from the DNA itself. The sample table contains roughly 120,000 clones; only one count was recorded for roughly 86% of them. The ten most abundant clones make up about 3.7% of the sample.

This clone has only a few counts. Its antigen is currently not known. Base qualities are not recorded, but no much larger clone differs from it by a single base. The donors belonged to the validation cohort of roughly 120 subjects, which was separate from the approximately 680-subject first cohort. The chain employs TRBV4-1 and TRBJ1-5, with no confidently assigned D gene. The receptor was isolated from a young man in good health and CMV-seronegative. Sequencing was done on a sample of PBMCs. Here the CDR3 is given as CASSQDQSNQPQHF. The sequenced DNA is TGCGCCAGCAGCCAAGATCAGAGCAATCAGCCCCAGCATTTT.